One and the same sample provided the 18 T cell receptor beta chains below, sequenced in a study of early T cells in non-severe SARS-CoV-2 infection (dated by TCRdb to the early 2020s). To prepare the library, 5' RACE was applied. Sequencing relied on a NextSeq 500. TCRdb trimmed the raw reads at Q25, called clones with MiXCR and kept productive beta chains. Entries are consolidated by CDR3 protein sequence, retaining the most common genes and DNA. Across this sample there are tens of thousands of distinct CDR3 sequences, with 5.5% to 8.5% seen only once. The top ten clonotypes cover roughly 5.6% of the sample. The specimen comprised whole blood, sampled at baseline. All receptors come from an adult who was a healthcare worker with PCR-confirmed SARS-CoV-2 infection or an uninfected control (not recorded which).

In its sample, this clonotype was seen many times. The chain joins TRBV20-1 to TRBJ2-2, with TRBD2 matching 12 bases. This CDR3 has 15 residues. With V trimmed by 5 bases and J by 7 bases, 8 bases remained unmatched. Germline-derived CDR1 and CDR2 are DFQATT and SNEGSKA (reference sequence). For the CDR3, the DNA is TGCAGTGCTGTCGGACTAGCGGGGCGCCACGGGGAGCTGTTTTTT. Protein product: CSAVGLAGRHGELFF.

The sample holds one count of this clonotype. This chain uses TRBV7-2 with TRBJ2-3; tentatively, D is TRBD1 or TRBD2 (6 bases each). Germline lookup yields CDR1 SGHTA and CDR2 FQGNSA. The CDR3 covers 14 residues. Deletions cut 10 bases from V and 2 bases from J, with 16 bases between. In DNA, the CDR3 is TGTGCCACTGGGCGGGACACTTTCACAGATACGCAGTATTTT. Translated, it gives CATGRDTFTDTQYF.

This clonotype was recorded many times. The J gene is TRBJ1-4, the V gene TRBV29-1; D is unresolved. Germline lookup yields CDR1 SQVTM and CDR2 ANQGSEA. The CDR3 is made up of 10 amino acids. V was trimmed by 4 bases and J by 5 bases, leaving 2 bases between them. DNA for the CDR3: TGCAGCGTTGTGAATGAAAAACTGTTTTTT. Its translation is CSVVNEKLFF.

This clonotype has a count of ten or more. V and J are TRBV7-9 and TRBJ2-5; D call uncertain. CDR1 and CDR2 (germline): SEHNR, FQNEAQ (reference sequence). V gave up 3 bases and J gave up 3 bases, with 11 bases separating them. The CDR3 totals 14 residues. The CDR3 here is CASSLGNVKETQYF. The CDR3 DNA sequence: TGTGCCAGCAGCTTGGGGAATGTCAAAGAGACCCAGTACTTC.

This clonotype was seen at least ten times. The genes are TRBV10-3 and TRBJ2-5, with D hard to call. The germline V gene encodes CDR1 ENHRY and CDR2 SYGVKD. V lost 0 bases and J lost 5, with 4 bases in between. The CDR3 is made up of 12 amino acids. CDR3 amino acids: CAISESGETQYF. In DNA, the CDR3 is TGTGCCATCAGTGAGTCGGGGGAGACCCAGTACTTC.

This clonotype was recorded at least ten times. The gene calls are TRBV10-1 and TRBJ1-1; 10 bases agree with TRBD1. CDR1 and CDR2 (germline): WNHNN, SYGVQD (reference sequence). The CDR3 has 14 amino acids. V lost 6 bases and J lost 4; bases outside the gene matches: 5. The CDR3: CASRPGQGSTEAFF. CDR3 bases: TGCGCCAGCAGACCGGGACAGGGGAGCACTGAAGCTTTCTTT.

For the CDR3, the DNA is TGTGCCAGCAGCTGGCCCACGGGGGGGCCAGATACGCAGTATTTT. Amino acids: CASSWPTGGPDTQYF. The chain uses TRBV7-8 and TRBJ2-3; 8 bases are a match to TRBD2. Germline CDR1 reads SGHVS; CDR2 reads FQNEAQ. V gave up 4 bases and J gave up 4 bases; unmatched junction bases: 7. This CDR3 region has 15 residues.

This clonotype was counted only a few times. The gene calls are TRBV9 and TRBJ1-4; D remains ambiguous. The CDR3 has 14 amino acids. Trimming took off 4 bases at V and 6 bases at J, with 13 bases between the two ends. Germline CDR1 is SGDLS and CDR2 is YYNGEE. CDR3: CASSKIIGDEKLFF. CDR3 coding DNA: TGTGCCAGCAGCAAAATTATTGGGGATGAAAAACTGTTTTTT.

The sample holds a few counts of this clonotype. V usage is TRBV20-1 and J usage is TRBJ1-1; D is unclear. Germline CDR1 is DFQATT and CDR2 is SNEGSKA (reference sequence). V was shortened by 8 bases and J by 8 bases, with 9 bases between the two germline ends. The CDR3 is 9 amino acids. The CDR3 DNA is TGCAGTTCGAGGCAGGAAGCTTTCTTT. Translation gives CSSRQEAFF.

There are a few counts of this clonotype. The rearrangement uses TRBV13 and TRBJ1-1; no definite D call. CDR3 length equals 11 residues. V was pared by 5 bases and J by 3 bases, with 4 bases between. CDR1 and CDR2 (germline): PRHDT, FYEKMQ (reference sequence). The CDR3 DNA reads TGTGCCAGCAGCCTCTACACTGAAGCTTTCTTT. It specifies CASSLYTEAFF.

This clonotype was found many times. V and J are TRBV29-1 and TRBJ1-2, with 7 bases matching TRBD1. Germline CDR1 is SQVTM and CDR2 is ANQGSEA. The CDR3 spans 14 residues. Trimming at V came to 6 bases and at J to 0 bases, leaving 7 bases not matched to a gene. CDR3 amino acids: CSVQRQGANYGYTF. The CDR3 nucleotides are TGCAGCGTACAACGGCAGGGGGCTAACTATGGCTACACCTTC.

The table lists this clonotype with a few counts. V is TRBV7-2 and J is TRBJ2-7, with 12 positions matching TRBD1. This CDR3 has 18 residues. The germline gives CDR1 SGHTA, CDR2 FQGNSA. With 5 bases clipped from V and 2 bases from J, the junction kept 13 bases outside the gene matches. The CDR3 region is CASSRPGTGGGLTYEQYF. Written as DNA, the CDR3 is TGTGCCAGCAGCCGTCCCGGGACAGGGGGCGGACTTACCTACGAGCAGTACTTC.

Notes on this clonotype: An end of the junction differs from the germline gene, which may be a read error. The chain has TRBV7-9 and TRBJ2-7; TRBD2 is a possible D gene (6 bases). Germline V gene lookup returns CDR1 SEHNR and CDR2 FQNEAQ (reference sequence). The CDR3 has 11 residues. The CDR3 here is CASSLGGGFDF. The CDR3 DNA is TGTGCCAGCAGCTTAGGAGGAGGGTTCGACTTC.

The gene calls are TRBV7-2 and TRBJ2-3; no definite D call. Trimming left V 5 bases short and J 3 bases short, with 12 bases between. The CDR3 contains 14 residues. Germline lookup yields CDR1 SGHTA and CDR2 FQGNSA. Here the CDR3 reads CASSPEIVTDTQYF. The CDR3 DNA reads TGTGCCAGCAGCCCGGAAATAGTAACAGATACGCAGTATTTT.

This clonotype was counted only a few times. J is TRBJ2-1 and V is TRBV6-1; 12 bases map to TRBD2. Germline loops: CDR1 MNHNS, CDR2 SASEGT. The CDR3 spans 19 residues. Unmatched junction bases numbered 12, after V lost 4 bases and J lost 2 bases. CDR3 nucleotides: TGTGCCAGCAGTGTCTCTAGCGGGGGGGCCGTCGGTCCCTACAATGAGCAGTTCTTC. Its translation: CASSVSSGGAVGPYNEQFF.

This clonotype was observed a few times. The chain recombines TRBV7-9 with TRBJ2-2; maybe TRBD1 (5 bases). The germline V and J ends were trimmed by 10 bases and 3 bases, with 15 bases remaining between them. Germline V lookup: CDR1 SEHNR, CDR2 FQNEAQ (reference sequence). The CDR3 sequence is 14 residues long. CDR3 sequence reads: CATTWGWDTGELFF. CDR3 bases: TGTGCCACCACCTGGGGCTGGGACACCGGGGAGCTGTTTTTT.

This clonotype showed up many times. This chain links TRBV3-1 with TRBJ1-1, with 8 bases matching TRBD1. CDR1 and CDR2 from the germline V gene are LGHDT and YNNKEL (reference sequence). Trimming cost V 2 bases and J 5 bases; bases outside gene matches: 4. There are 14 residues in the CDR3. CDR3 in DNA: TGTGCCAGCAGCCAACAGGACAGGGCGACTGAAGCTTTCTTT. Amino acids: CASSQQDRATEAFF.

There are a few counts of this clonotype. The chain combines TRBV20-1 with TRBJ2-7; 7 bases are a match to TRBD1. The CDR3 consists of 14 residues. CDR1 is DFQATT and CDR2 is SNEGSKA in the germline V gene (reference sequence). The ends lost 3 bases at V and 4 bases at J; junction bases unmatched: 9. The CDR3 sequence: CSASPGQVYYEQYF. The CDR3 bases are TGCAGTGCTAGTCCTGGACAGGTCTATTACGAGCAGTACTTC.